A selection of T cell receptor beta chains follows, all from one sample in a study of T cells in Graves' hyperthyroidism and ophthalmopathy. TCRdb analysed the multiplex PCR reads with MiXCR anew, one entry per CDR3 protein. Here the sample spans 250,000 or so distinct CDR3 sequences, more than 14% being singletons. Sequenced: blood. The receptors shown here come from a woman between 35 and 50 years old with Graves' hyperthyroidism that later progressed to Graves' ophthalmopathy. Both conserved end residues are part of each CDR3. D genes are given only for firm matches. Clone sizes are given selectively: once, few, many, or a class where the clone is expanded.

TGTGCCAGCAGTTTGCCAGGGGGCGCGGGCTCTGAAGCTTTCTTT	CASSLPGGAGSEAFF	few	TRBV5-4	TRBD1	TRBJ1-1
TGCAGCGCGGGACAGGGGGGATTAGAGACCCAGTACTTC	CSAGQGGLETQYF	many	TRBV29-1	TRBD1	TRBJ2-5
TGTGCCAGCAGTTACTCGTTATCGATATGGGAGTTTGGTACGCAGTATTTT	CASSYSLSIWEFGTQYF	many	TRBV6-5	-	TRBJ2-3
TGCGCCAGCAGCCAATTGTCGCCGCTAGTGATCACCGGGGAGCTGTTTTTT	CASSQLSPLVITGELFF	-	TRBV4-1	-	TRBJ2-2
TGTGCCAGCTCAGTCGGTGGTATGAACACTGAAGCTTTCTTT	CASSVGGMNTEAFF	many	TRBV7-6	-	TRBJ1-1
TGTGCCAGCAGCGTAGCTCTACTAGCGGGAGTCAATGAGCAGTTCTTC	CASSVALLAGVNEQFF	many	TRBV9	TRBD2	TRBJ2-1
TGTGCCAGCAGTGAAGAGGACAGACCTTTAAGGGGCTACACCTTC	CASSEEDRPLRGYTF	-	TRBV2	-	TRBJ1-2
TGTGCCAGCAGGTCTGGGACTAGCCAGACCCAGTACTTC	CASRSGTSQTQYF	few	TRBV13	TRBD2	TRBJ2-5
TGTGCCAGCAGCCGTACATGGGATGAGCAGTTCTTC	CASSRTWDEQFF	many	TRBV3-1	-	TRBJ2-1
TGTGCCAGTAGTACCGGGGACACCTCAACTAATGAAAAACTGTTTTTT	CASSTGDTSTNEKLFF	many	TRBV19	-	TRBJ1-4
TGCGCCAGCAGCTTACCAGTAGCGGGAGGTCAGGATGAGCAGTTCTTC	CASSLPVAGGQDEQFF	many	TRBV5-1	TRBD2	TRBJ2-1
TGCGCCAGCAGGTCTGGTCCTGGCGGGGAGCTGTTTTTT	CASRSGPGGELFF	many	TRBV4-1	-	TRBJ2-2
TGTGCCAGTCGGGGGGACAGGGTTGATTCACCCCTCCACTTT	CASRGDRVDSPLHF	many	TRBV28	TRBD1	TRBJ1-6
TGTGCCAGCAGTCAAGGGGGACAGGGGTCCCGGGGGGGGCCCCAGCATTTT	CASSQGGQGSRGGPQHF	-	TRBV6-2/TRBV6-3	TRBD1	TRBJ1-5
TGTGCCAGCAGCTTAGGTCAGACAGGGGCTCGCACAGATACGCAGTATTTT	CASSLGQTGARTDTQYF	few	TRBV7-9	TRBD1	TRBJ2-3
TGTGCCAGTTGGGCTAGCGGAGGCTCCTACAATAAGCAGTTCTTC	CASWASGGSYNKQFF	-	TRBV28	TRBD2	TRBJ2-1
TGTGCCAGCAGTTTACTCAGCGGGAGTTACAATGAGCAGTTCTTC	CASSLLSGSYNEQFF	many	TRBV28	TRBD2	TRBJ2-1
TGTGCCAGCAGCTTCTCCGGGACTGAAGCTTTCTTT	CASSFSGTEAFF	-	TRBV11-3	-	TRBJ1-1
TGTGCCAGTAGTATAATTGGACAGGGCAATCAGCCCCAGCATTTT	CASSIIGQGNQPQHF	many	TRBV19	TRBD1	TRBJ1-5
TGCAGCGGCCGCTTCCCAGGGGTGGATGGGGCCAACGTCCTGACTTTC	CSGRFPGVDGANVLTF	many	TRBV29-1	-	TRBJ2-6
TGCGCCAGCAGCTTGAAGGTGGACTCCCGGCTCGGCGAGCAGTACTTC	CASSLKVDSRLGEQYF	many	TRBV5-1	-	TRBJ2-7
TGTGCCTGGAGTCAGGGGGGTCGCAATCAGCCCCAGCATTTT	CAWSQGGRNQPQHF	many	TRBV30	TRBD1	TRBJ1-5
TGTGCCAGCATGGGACCCTGGGGAGGCTACACCTTC	CASMGPWGGYTF	many	TRBV12-3/TRBV12-4	-	TRBJ1-2
TGTGCCAGCAGCTTGGGGGGAGGTTTGCGACAGGGGTACCAAGAGACCCAGTACTTC	CASSLGGGLRQGYQETQYF	many	TRBV5-5	TRBD1	TRBJ2-5
TGTGCCAGCAGCCAAGATCTTCCTAGAGAATTCTACAATGAGCAGTTCTTC	CASSQDLPREFYNEQFF	-	TRBV3-1	-	TRBJ2-1
TGTGCCAGCTGGTCCCTGATAGCCTACAATGAGCAGTTCTTC	CASWSLIAYNEQFF	many	TRBV6-1	-	TRBJ2-1
TGTGCCACCAGTGATTCGGGGGATGGCTACACCTTC	CATSDSGDGYTF	-	TRBV24-1	-	TRBJ1-2
TGCGCCAGCAGCTTGGGACTAGCGGGGCCCTACAATGAGCAGTTCTTC	CASSLGLAGPYNEQFF	few	TRBV5-1	TRBD2	TRBJ2-1
TGTGCCAGCAGCGTAGTCCCAGCGGAGTTAAACACCGGGGAGCTGTTTTTT	CASSVVPAELNTGELFF	few	TRBV9	-	TRBJ2-2
TGTGCCAGCAGCGTCCGGGCAGGGGCGACCGAGGGCACCGGGGAGCTGTTTTTT	CASSVRAGATEGTGELFF	many	TRBV9	-	TRBJ2-2
TGTGCCAGCAGTTCTATCCCCAGCGGGCCTGGGTACGAGCAGTACTTC	CASSSIPSGPGYEQYF	many	TRBV27	-	TRBJ2-7
TGTGCCAGCAGTGAACTAGCGGGCGTCTACGAGCAGTACTTC	CASSELAGVYEQYF	many	TRBV2	TRBD2	TRBJ2-7
TGTGCCAGCAGCTTATGGGAGGGGCATGGCTACACCTTC	CASSLWEGHGYTF	-	TRBV11-2	-	TRBJ1-2
TGTGCCAGCAGCCCCGGGACACTATACCAAGAGACCCAGTACTTC	CASSPGTLYQETQYF	many	TRBV9	-	TRBJ2-5
TGCAGCGTCGGGACTAGCCTAAACACCGGGGAGCTGTTTTTT	CSVGTSLNTGELFF	many	TRBV29-1	TRBD2	TRBJ2-2
TGTGCCAGCAAGCCGGGACCGTCGAACACTGAAGCTTTCTTT	CASKPGPSNTEAFF	few	TRBV7-6	-	TRBJ1-1
TGTGCCAGCAGCCCCCTGGTGGGGGTGTCCTACAATGAGCAGTTCTTC	CASSPLVGVSYNEQFF	few	TRBV11-2	-	TRBJ2-1
TGTGCCAGCAGCTTAGTAAGGGGCAACACTGAAGCTTTCTTT	CASSLVRGNTEAFF	many	TRBV7-9	-	TRBJ1-1
TGTGCCAGCAGCAAGGGGGAAACTAGGGGATCACCCCTCCACTTT	CASSKGETRGSPLHF	few	TRBV3-1	-	TRBJ1-6
TGTGCCAGCAGTTCCACCTCGACAGGGAGGGGGCTTGGCTACACCTTC	CASSSTSTGRGLGYTF	-	TRBV12-3/TRBV12-4	TRBD1	TRBJ1-2
TGTGCCAGCAGTTACTCGGCCGGAGGGGGCGGCACTGAAGCTTTCTTT	CASSYSAGGGGTEAFF	many	TRBV6-5	TRBD1	TRBJ1-1
TGCAGTGCCCGTCAAGGCGAGGCTAGCGGCACCGGGGAGCTGTTTTTT	CSARQGEASGTGELFF	many	TRBV20-1	TRBD2	TRBJ2-2
TGTGCCTGGAGTCCCCCGTGGGACACCATGTCCTACGAGCAGTACTTC	CAWSPPWDTMSYEQYF	few	TRBV30	-	TRBJ2-7
TGTGCCAGCAGTGGTATTGCAGGGGGCACGTACTACGAGCAGTACTTC	CASSGIAGGTYYEQYF	few	TRBV2	TRBD1	TRBJ2-7
TGCGCCAGCAGCCGATATCGGGGCGGGAGGGCCGATGCGGATACGCAGTATTTT	CASSRYRGGRADADTQYF	many	TRBV4-1	TRBD2	TRBJ2-3
TGTGCCAGCAGCTTAGCGCCCCGGGGTCTTTCGCGGCAGGAGCAGTTCTTC	CASSLAPRGLSRQEQFF	many	TRBV11-2	-	TRBJ2-1
TGCAGTGCTAGAGATCCTAGCGGGAGTTCACAAGAGACCCAGTACTTC	CSARDPSGSSQETQYF	many	TRBV20-1	TRBD2	TRBJ2-5
TGTGCCAGCAGCTTGAAAGCCGGGCAGGGGGCTGGCTACACCTTC	CASSLKAGQGAGYTF	-	TRBV5-4	TRBD1	TRBJ1-2
TGCGCCAGCAGTGTCGGCAGGGGGCTTACGGATGAGCAGTTCTTC	CASSVGRGLTDEQFF	many	TRBV10-1	TRBD1	TRBJ2-1
TGTGCCAGCAGCTTAGCGATCTACGAGCAGTACTTC	CASSLAIYEQYF	many	TRBV11-2	-	TRBJ2-7
TGTGCCAGCAGCCGTAGTCGTCCAGGGTTCAATTCACCCCTCCACTTT	CASSRSRPGFNSPLHF	-	TRBV12-3/TRBV12-4	-	TRBJ1-6
TGTGCCAGTAGTATAGTCCGCGGGGATGACACCGGGGAGCTGTTTTTT	CASSIVRGDDTGELFF	many	TRBV19	-	TRBJ2-2
TGTGCCAGCAGCCCCTCGTCGGGCGCCGAGCAGTACTTC	CASSPSSGAEQYF	many	TRBV27	-	TRBJ2-7
TGCGCCAGCAGTTTTGACAGATTCTATGGCTACACCTTC	CASSFDRFYGYTF	-	TRBV5-1	-	TRBJ1-2
TGCAGTGCTATTGGGCCCACCTCCCCCAATGAGCAGTTCTTC	CSAIGPTSPNEQFF	many	TRBV20-1	-	TRBJ2-1
TGCGCCAGCAGCTTGGGGTCCGGCTCGCGACAGGGGGAAAAACTGTTTTTT	CASSLGSGSRQGEKLFF	many	TRBV5-1	TRBD1	TRBJ1-4
TGCAGTGCTAGAGATCTCATCGGAATTTCGAACCAAGAGACCCAGTACTTC	CSARDLIGISNQETQYF	many	TRBV20-1	-	TRBJ2-5
TGTGCCAGCAGTATGACTAGCGGGCCCACAGATACGCAGTATTTT	CASSMTSGPTDTQYF	few	TRBV6-2/TRBV6-3	TRBD2	TRBJ2-3
TGTGCCAGCAGCGAAAGGACGACCAAAAAGGGGTTCTTC	CASSERTTKKGFF	few	TRBV9	-	TRBJ2-1
TGTGCCAGCAGCCCCAGGAGATCCACAGATACGCAGTATTTT	CASSPRRSTDTQYF	many	TRBV5-4	-	TRBJ2-3